The 13 T cell receptor beta chains given below trace back to one sample, sequenced in a study of T cells in tumors after PD-1 blockade. Clones were sequenced by immunoSEQ multiplex PCR, and TCRdb holds only the in-frame ones, with some missing. The sample records approximately 47,000 clones, approximately 80% being singletons. This material consisted of PBMCs, taken before anti-PD-1 therapy. The receptors derive from a human donor with advanced basal cell or squamous cell carcinoma (not recorded which).

J is TRBJ1-2 and V is TRBV7-9, with D unresolved. V lost 1 base and J 5 bases, leaving 8 bases between the germline ends. CDR3 size: 13 residues. The germline CDR1 and CDR2 sequences are SEHNR and FQNEAQ (reference sequence). This chain's CDR3 is CASSLEATYGYTF. The CDR3 DNA reads TGTGCCAGCAGCTTAGAGGCAACTTATGGCTACACCTTC.

In its sample, this clone was seen once. The chain has TRBV28 and TRBJ2-1; perhaps TRBD2 as D (6 bases). Germline values: CDR1 MDHEN, CDR2 SYDVKM. CDR3 length: 16 residues. V was pared by 7 bases and J by 6 bases, with 22 bases between. In nucleotides, the CDR3 is TGTGCCAGCACCTCCGGAGGGAGGCTAGACGGCAATGAGCAGTTCTTC. Residues: CASTSGGRLDGNEQFF.

V usage is TRBV28 and J usage is TRBJ2-7; 8 positions match TRBD1. This CDR3 region has 14 residues. V was pared by 5 bases and J by 2 bases, with 5 bases of the junction left unmatched. CDR1 is MDHEN and CDR2 is SYDVKM in the germline V gene. The CDR3, as DNA: TGTGCCAGCAGTGCGGACAGGGACACCTACGAGCAGTACTTC. This encodes CASSADRDTYEQYF.

CDR3 protein: CASSQEIVGVGANVLTF. CDR3 nucleotide sequence: TGCGCCAGCAGCCAAGAAATAGTAGGGGTGGGGGCCAACGTCCTGACTTTC. The rearrangement uses TRBV4-1 and TRBJ2-6; D may be TRBD1 (5 bases). The germline V and J ends were trimmed by 0 bases and 4 bases, with 13 bases remaining between them. CDR1 and CDR2 (germline): MGHRA, YSYEKL. The CDR3 loop spans 17 amino acids.

This clone was recorded once. J is TRBJ2-2 and V is TRBV6-6; D may be TRBD1 (6 bases). This CDR3 is built from 14 residues. Per the germline V gene, CDR1 is MNHNY and CDR2 is SVGAGI (reference sequence). Trimming stripped 7 bases from V and 1 base from J, with 10 bases between. Written as DNA, the CDR3 is TGTGCCAGCACCACAGGGAGGAACACCGGGGAGCTGTTTTTT. Translating it yields CASTTGRNTGELFF.

This chain connects TRBV19 to TRBJ1-1, with 9 bases identical to TRBD1. The CDR3 runs to 14 residues. The J segment lost 5 bases and the V segment lost 4 bases, leaving 5 bases of the junction unmatched. Germline assignment: CDR1 LNHDA and CDR2 SQIVND (reference sequence). CDR3 loop: CASSRDRVPTEAFF. In DNA form, the CDR3 reads TGTGCCAGTAGTAGGGACAGGGTTCCAACTGAAGCTTTCTTT.

V usage is TRBV3-1 (or the pseudogene TRBV3-2) and J usage is TRBJ1-2; the D gene is possibly TRBD1 (6 bases). The CDR3 loop spans 17 amino acids. Germline V gene sequence: CDR1 LGHDT, CDR2 YNNKEL (reference sequence). V was cut by 1 base and J by 0 bases, with 15 bases left in between. In nucleotides, the CDR3 is TGTGCCAGCAGCCAAGTTGGGGGGGGCACCGCTAACTATGGCTACACCTTC. As protein: CASSQVGGGTANYGYTF.

The chain links TRBV5-1 to TRBJ1-1; D is uncertain. Germline CDR1 SGHRS, CDR2 YFSETQ. This CDR3 has 14 residues. The germline V and J ends were trimmed by 6 bases and 5 bases, with 17 bases remaining between them. CDR3 coding DNA: TGCGCCAGCACCCCGAATACGGGAGGGACTGAAGCTTTCTTT. Amino acid sequence: CASTPNTGGTEAFF.

The V and J genes are TRBV5-1 and TRBJ2-1, with TRBD2 matching 8 bases. After removal of 0 bases from V and 5 bases from J, the junction contained 10 bases not matched to a gene. In germline, CDR1 is SGHRS, CDR2 YFSETQ. The CDR3 loop spans 17 amino acids. CDR3 amino acids: CASSLAAGGLRDNEQFF. Written as DNA, the CDR3 is TGCGCCAGCAGCTTGGCGGCGGGGGGTCTTCGTGACAATGAGCAGTTCTTC.

In its sample, this clone was seen a few times. The chain uses TRBV2 and TRBJ1-3; D gene uncertain. The ends were cut back, 6 bases at V and 4 bases at J, with 13 bases in the middle. Germline CDR1 SNHLY, CDR2 FYNNEI. This CDR3 region has 14 residues. CDR3 in amino acids: CASRETVSGNTIYF. The CDR3 DNA sequence: TGTGCCAGCAGGGAAACAGTATCCGGAAACACCATATATTTT.

V usage is TRBV5-6 and J usage is TRBJ2-5; weak D call: TRBD2 (7 bases). The CDR3 is 14 amino acids. CDR1 SGHDT and CDR2 YYEEEE come from the germline V gene. V was pared by 1 base and J by 4 bases, with 11 bases between. CDR3 bases: TGTGCCAGCAGCTTGACGGGGGGCCCAGAGACCCAGTACTTC. This codes for CASSLTGGPETQYF.

J is TRBJ1-2 and V is TRBV7-9; no firm D call. Germline values: CDR1 SEHNR, CDR2 FQNEAQ (reference sequence). Trimming stripped 2 bases from V and 1 base from J, with 5 bases between. The CDR3 contains 13 residues. Here the CDR3 reads CASSLRDNYGYTF. Here the CDR3 DNA reads TGTGCCAGCAGCTTAAGGGATAACTATGGCTACACCTTC.

The V gene is TRBV5-1, the J gene TRBJ1-4; no reliable D call. Germline CDR1 reads SGHRS; CDR2 reads YFSETQ. The CDR3 is made up of 15 amino acids. V dropped 0 bases and J dropped 7 bases, with 13 bases sitting between them. CDR3 in DNA: TGCGCCAGCAGCTTGGGGCAGGACGGAGCTGAAAAACTGTTTTTT. This codes for CASSLGQDGAEKLFF.